This T cell receptor beta chain was identified in a study of radiotherapy plus CTLA-4 blockade in lung cancer. For the study at large: Objective response was observed in over 15% of patients, and disease control in approximately 30%. Study-level findings and limits: There was expansion of tumor-derived TCR clones in blood after radiotherapy plus ipilimumab. How blood T cell clones changed early, along with interferon-beta, reportedly forecast response best.

Focal radiation was given together with CTLA-4 blockade (ipilimumab) to patients with chemo-refractory metastatic non-small-cell lung cancer. The repertoire was sequenced with immunoSEQ multiplex PCR; TCRdb's copy has only in-frame clones and lacks some. Altogether about 49,000 clones are present, approximately 84% being singletons, with the ten largest covering about a quarter. Germline lookup yields CDR1 SGHRS and CDR2 YFSETQ. The CDR3 contains 15 residues. The V gene lost 2 bases and the J gene lost 2 bases, with 13 bases spanning the gap. As for this clone: Its antigen is unknown.

Sequenced here: peripheral blood, sampled from a patient treated with radiotherapy plus ipilimumab. The chain recombines TRBV5-1 with TRBJ1-1, with D uncertain. This receptor was identified in a human donor with non-small cell lung cancer whose response to radiotherapy plus ipilimumab could not be evaluated. CDR3 residues: CASSLGLFGNTEAFF. CDR3 nucleotide sequence: TGCGCCAGCAGCTTAGGACTGTTTGGTAACACTGAAGCTTTCTTT.